These 27 T cell receptor beta chains were all obtained from the same sample, sequenced in a study of graft-versus-host responses after intestinal transplantation. Data came from immunoSEQ multiplex PCR; TCRdb stores just in-frame clones and leaves some out. The data contain roughly 20,000 clones, about 65% of them singletons. Intraepithelial and lamina propria lymphocytes were isolated from graft specimens. This specimen was ileum tissue, taken roughly three weeks after intestinal transplant. The receptors stem from a human patient who received an intestinal transplant, so some T cells may come from the graft donor.

V and J are TRBV9 and TRBJ1-6; 9 nucleotides line up with TRBD1. Germline assignment: CDR1 SGDLS and CDR2 YYNGEE. The V segment lost 5 bases and the J segment 8 bases; nucleotides outside the gene matches: 8. The CDR3 extends over 15 amino acids. The CDR3 sequence is CASRGGRDRDSPLHF. CDR3 coding DNA: TGTGCCAGCAGGGGGGGCCGGGACAGGGATTCACCCCTCCACTTT.

This clone was counted a few times. V and J are TRBV2 and TRBJ2-1; the match to TRBD2 covers 8 bases. The CDR3 loop spans 14 amino acids. Losses at the gene ends were 8 bases for V and 6 bases for J; bases not matched to a gene: 9. The germline gives CDR1 SNHLY, CDR2 FYNNEI. The CDR3 protein is CASFEAGVSNEQFF. The DNA of the CDR3 is TGTGCCAGCTTCGAAGCGGGAGTTTCCAATGAGCAGTTCTTC. Full variable domain (outside the CDR3, taken from reference TRBV2 and TRBJ2-1): EPEVTQTPSHQVTQMGQEVILRCVPISNHLYFYWYRQILGQKVEFLVSFYNNEISEKSEIFDDQFSVERPDGSNFTLKIRSTKLEDSAMYFCASFEAGVSNEQFFGPGTRLTVL.

The J gene is TRBJ1-1, the V gene TRBV6-6; no clear D. V shed 5 bases and J shed 1 base, with 8 bases lying between them. Germline V gene lookup returns CDR1 MNHNY and CDR2 SVGAGI (reference sequence). The CDR3 extends over 13 amino acids. The CDR3 nucleotides read TGTGCCAGCAGTACAACCAAGAACACTGAAGCTTTCTTT. As protein: CASSTTKNTEAFF.

This chain connects TRBV5-1 to TRBJ2-5; 12 nucleotides align to TRBD2. Germline lookup yields CDR1 SGHRS and CDR2 YFSETQ. Losses at the gene ends were 4 bases for V and 6 bases for J; bases not matched to a gene: 7. CDR3 length: 15 residues. CDR3 bases: TGCGCCAGCAGCCGAAGCACTAGCGGGAGGCAGACCCAGTACTTC. Encoded protein: CASSRSTSGRQTQYF.

J is TRBJ2-1 and V is TRBV11-3; D ambiguous. CDR3 length: 15 residues. V was trimmed by 1 base and J by 5 bases, leaving 12 bases between them. Germline values: CDR1 SGHNT, CDR2 YENEEA. CDR3 sequence (DNA): TGTGCCAGCAGCTTAGTGGCGACACAAAACAATGAGCAGTTCTTC. Translation: CASSLVATQNNEQFF.

The chain couples TRBV30 to TRBJ2-7, with TRBD2 as a possible D gene (5 bases). The CDR3 consists of 13 residues. Deletions cut 2 bases from V and 1 base from J, with 9 bases between. Germline CDR1 GTSNPN, CDR2 SVGIG (reference sequence). The CDR3 loop reads CAWSWRASYEQYF. The CDR3 bases are TGTGCCTGGAGTTGGCGGGCATCCTACGAGCAGTACTTC.

The V and J genes are TRBV5-1 and TRBJ1-3; D gene ambiguous. V lost 5 bases to trimming and J lost 0 bases, with 12 bases between them. The CDR3 extends over 15 amino acids. CDR1 is SGHRS and CDR2 is YFSETQ in the germline V gene. The CDR3: CASRRGVLSGNTIYF. In DNA, the CDR3 is TGCGCCAGCAGACGAGGCGTTCTCTCTGGAAACACCATATATTTT.

The chain has TRBV27 and TRBJ1-4, with TRBD1 matching 8 bases. Germline V gene lookup returns CDR1 MNHEY and CDR2 SMNVEV (reference sequence). V trimming: 6 bases; J trimming: 8 bases; junction bases outside the gene matches: 5. This CDR3 has 13 amino acids. Written as DNA, the CDR3 is TGTGCCAGCAGAAAGACAGGGGTGGAAAAACTGTTTTTT. This codes for CASRKTGVEKLFF.

By sample fraction, this clone is medium-sized. The chain couples TRBV27 to TRBJ1-1, with 9 nucleotides matching TRBD1. The junction had 5 bases not matched to a gene; V was cut back by 7 bases and J by 5 bases. This CDR3 contains 13 residues. Per the germline V gene, CDR1 is MNHEY and CDR2 is SMNVEV (reference sequence). CDR3 protein: CASTLGQGTEAFF. As DNA, the CDR3 is TGTGCCAGCACCCTCGGACAGGGGACTGAAGCTTTCTTT.

The rearrangement uses TRBV9 and TRBJ2-2, with 8 bases matching TRBD2. The CDR3 is 16 amino acids. CDR1 SGDLS and CDR2 YYNGEE come from the germline V gene. Trimming removed 4 bases from V and 5 bases from J; junction bases left unmatched: 10. The DNA of the CDR3 is TGTGCCAGCAGCCCATGGGCGGGAGGCGGAACCGGGGAGCTGTTTTTT. Encoded protein: CASSPWAGGGTGELFF.

V and J are TRBV6-5 and TRBJ2-3; possibly TRBD1 for D (5 bases). Trimming took 4 bases from V and 2 from J, leaving 13 bases between them. Germline loops: CDR1 MNHEY, CDR2 SVGAGI. The CDR3 runs to 15 residues. The CDR3 region is CASSFAGRVTDTQYF. The CDR3 region has the DNA TGTGCCAGCAGTTTCGCTGGCAGGGTCACAGATACGCAGTATTTT.

This clone was recorded once. This chain uses TRBV9 with TRBJ1-2; no clear D. V lost 3 bases and J 2 bases, leaving 14 bases between the germline ends. The CDR3 spans 15 residues. Looked up from germline, CDR1 is SGDLS and CDR2 is YYNGEE. The CDR3 reads CASSEYPTENYGYTF. CDR3 nucleotide sequence: TGTGCCAGCAGCGAGTATCCCACAGAGAACTATGGCTACACCTTC.

The CDR3 here is CASSVTLAGYYNEQFF. Here the CDR3 DNA reads TGTGCCAGCAGCGTCACCCTAGCGGGGTACTACAATGAGCAGTTCTTC. The J gene is TRBJ2-1, the V gene TRBV9, with 9 positions matching TRBD2. The CDR3 runs to 16 residues. V was clipped by 2 bases and J by 3 bases; unmatched bases: 6. CDR1 SGDLS and CDR2 YYNGEE come from the germline V gene.

J is TRBJ2-7 and V is TRBV2; tentative D call: TRBD2 (6 bases). Between the trimmed V and J ends, which lost 6 bases and 6 bases, there was a span of 18 bases. CDR3 length equals 14 residues. Per the germline V gene, CDR1 is SNHLY and CDR2 is FYNNEI. The CDR3: CASSGDFAPLEQYF. CDR3 coding DNA: TGTGCCAGCAGCGGGGACTTTGCGCCCCTCGAGCAGTACTTC.

This clone was recorded a few times. This chain joins TRBV4-2 and TRBJ1-1; 9 bases line up with TRBD1. The CDR3 has 16 amino acids. The V and J ends lost 1 base and 7 bases, in that order; junction bases with no gene match: 10. Germline CDR1 LGHNA, CDR2 YNFKEQ. CDR3 nucleotide sequence: TGTGCCAGCAGCCAAGTGGTTATGGGGACAGGGAGTGAAGCTTTCTTT. Translating it yields CASSQVVMGTGSEAFF.

The J gene is TRBJ1-6, the V gene TRBV6-5; the D gene is possibly TRBD1 (5 bases). Germline V CDR1 and CDR2: MNHEY, SVGAGI. CDR3 length equals 15 residues. The V end was cut by 4 bases, the J end by 11 bases, with 18 bases between. The CDR3 DNA sequence: TGTGCCAGCAGTTTGAGTTGGGGGGGAGGTCCACCCCTCCACTTT. As protein: CASSLSWGGGPPLHF.

The chain has TRBV6-1 and TRBJ1-2; D not certain. Between the trimmed V and J ends, which lost 1 base and 0 bases, there was a span of 9 bases. CDR3 size: 15 residues. Germline V gene lookup returns CDR1 MNHNS and CDR2 SASEGT. The CDR3 region is CASSEVAGANYGYTF. CDR3 coding DNA: TGTGCCAGCAGTGAAGTAGCGGGAGCTAACTATGGCTACACCTTC.

Here the CDR3 DNA reads TGTGCCAGTAGTATAGGGGGGGGGAATGAGCAGTTCTTC. Protein: CASSIGGGNEQFF. This chain connects TRBV19 to TRBJ2-1; 7 bases align to TRBD2. V gave up 1 base and J gave up 7 bases; unmatched junction bases: 1. There are 13 residues in the CDR3. The germline V gene has CDR1 LNHDA and CDR2 SQIVND (reference sequence).

The chain has TRBV6-6 and TRBJ1-5; D remains ambiguous. Germline V lookup: CDR1 MNHNY, CDR2 SVGAGI (reference sequence). The CDR3 runs 14 residues. V lost 1 base and J lost 2, with 6 bases in between. The CDR3 spells CASSYFQGNQPQHF. The CDR3 DNA reads TGTGCCAGCAGTTACTTTCAGGGCAATCAGCCCCAGCATTTT.

The CDR3 sequence is CAISDGEQGLIYGYTF. The CDR3 DNA reads as TGTGCCATCAGTGATGGGGAACAGGGGCTCATCTATGGCTACACCTTC. The chain recombines TRBV10-3 with TRBJ1-2, with 7 positions matching TRBD1. V lost 3 bases to trimming and J lost 4 bases; unmatched junction nucleotides: 11. CDR3 length: 16 amino acids. Germline lookup yields CDR1 ENHRY and CDR2 SYGVKD.

This clone was observed a handful of times. The chain couples TRBV2 to TRBJ1-1; D unclear. Germline V gene lookup returns CDR1 SNHLY and CDR2 FYNNEI. This CDR3 has 12 amino acids. V lost 7 bases and J lost 3, with 9 bases in between. The CDR3 is CASTVGHTEAFF. The CDR3 nucleotides are TGTGCCAGCACCGTTGGGCACACTGAAGCTTTCTTT.

CDR3 loop: CASSVGSGRGGIQYF. The CDR3 DNA reads TGTGCCAGCAGCGTAGGCAGCGGGAGAGGGGGCATTCAGTACTTC. This sequence joins TRBV9 and TRBJ2-4, with 8 bases identical to TRBD2. The CDR3 extends over 15 amino acids. Germline V gene sequence: CDR1 SGDLS, CDR2 YYNGEE. V lost 0 bases and J lost 9; bases outside the gene matches: 8.

The genes are TRBV6-5 and TRBJ1-1; 7 nucleotides agree with TRBD1. Trimming took 6 bases from V and 0 from J; bases not matched to a gene: 4. The germline V gene encodes CDR1 MNHEY and CDR2 SVGAGI. This CDR3 contains 14 residues. The CDR3 DNA is TGTGCCAGCAGACGAGGGGGCTTGAACACTGAAGCTTTCTTT. Encoded protein: CASRRGGLNTEAFF.

This chain joins TRBV7-2 and TRBJ2-1, with D perhaps TRBD2 (5 bases). This CDR3 region has 18 residues. V dropped 5 bases and J dropped 4 bases, with 24 bases sitting between them. CDR1 is SGHTA, CDR2 FQGNSA, per germline. The CDR3 sequence is CASSPDFWGVFFYNEQFF. The CDR3 DNA is TGTGCCAGCAGCCCGGACTTTTGGGGAGTGTTCTTTTACAATGAGCAGTTCTTC.

The chain recombines TRBV7-2 with TRBJ1-4, with 8 bases fitting TRBD1. V lost 8 bases, J lost 7 bases, and 3 bases stayed unmatched. The V gene's germline CDR1 is SGHTA and CDR2 FQGNSA. This CDR3 has 12 amino acids. The CDR3 here is CASGQGGEKLFF. The CDR3 nucleotides are TGTGCCAGCGGACAGGGAGGTGAAAAACTGTTTTTT.

The rearrangement joins TRBV4-2 to TRBJ2-3; TRBD2 agrees at 11 bases. Germline assignment: CDR1 LGHNA and CDR2 YNFKEQ. CDR3 size: 18 residues. V gave up 9 bases and J gave up 2 bases; unmatched junction bases: 16. In DNA form, the CDR3 reads TGTGCCAGATACCAAAAGTTTTTAGCGGGGGGGAACACAGATACGCAGTATTTT. It yields the protein CARYQKFLAGGNTDTQYF.

This clone was seen once. The genes are TRBV7-6 and TRBJ1-6; maybe TRBD1 (6 bases). With 5 bases removed from V and 13 bases from J, the gap between germline ends came to 21 bases. CDR3 size: 15 residues. Germline values: CDR1 SGHVS, CDR2 FNYEAQ. As DNA, the CDR3 is TGTGCCAGCAGCGCCTGGCCGCGGGGGCGGGTGCCCCTCCACTTT. Translation gives CASSAWPRGRVPLHF.